What follows are 25 T cell receptor beta chains derived from one specimen sequenced in a study of T-cell memory formation after mild COVID-19. TCRdb reprocessed the 5' RACE reads with MiXCR, giving one entry per CDR3 protein. This table holds about 110,000 distinct CDR3 sequences, roughly a sixth found once. The sample was PBMCs or a T cell subset sorted from them (not recorded which). Receptors originate from a man between 18 and 35 years old who had mild COVID-19 (a few samples of this study predate the infection). Cell type and time point are not known.

This clonotype was detected only a few times. The chain is built from TRBV5-1 and TRBJ2-7; D uncertain. Germline values: CDR1 SGHRS, CDR2 YFSETQ. CDR3 length: 15 amino acids. Trimming stripped 1 base from V and 2 bases from J, with 13 bases between. Here the CDR3 reads CASSLNSVGAYEQYF. The CDR3 DNA follows: TGCGCCAGCAGCTTGAACAGTGTTGGGGCCTACGAGCAGTACTTC.

The V call is TRBV7-9, the J call TRBJ1-1; D gene ambiguous. Trimming removed 3 bases at V and 4 bases at J, with 9 bases between. This CDR3 contains 13 residues. CDR1 SEHNR and CDR2 FQNEAQ come from the germline V gene (reference sequence). CDR3 sequence (DNA): TGTGCCAGCAGCTTCGACGCCCTCACTGAAGCTTTCTTT. Translation gives CASSFDALTEAFF.

V and J are TRBV7-6 and TRBJ1-5, with TRBD1 matching 10 bases. The ends lost 5 bases at V and 2 bases at J; junction bases unmatched: 3. Germline V gene data show CDR1 as SGHVS and CDR2 as FNYEAQ. This CDR3 is 15 amino acids long. The CDR3 DNA follows: TGTGCCAGCAGCCTGGGGACAGGGGGCAATCAGCCCCAGCATTTT. Translating it yields CASSLGTGGNQPQHF.

This clonotype was detected a few times. The chain uses TRBV7-9 and TRBJ2-7; D unresolved. The CDR3 spans 14 residues. Germline V lookup: CDR1 SEHNR, CDR2 FQNEAQ (reference sequence). V lost 1 base, J lost 2 bases, and 9 bases lay in between. Here the CDR3 reads CASSLGPGTYEQYV. CDR3 coding DNA: TGTGCCAGCAGCTTAGGGCCAGGAACCTACGAGCAGTACGTC.

This clonotype was recorded a few times. The rearrangement links TRBV5-6 to TRBJ2-1; TRBD2 might be the D (7 bases). CDR3 length: 13 amino acids. The V gene's germline CDR1 is SGHDT and CDR2 YYEEEE. The germline V and J ends were trimmed by 4 bases and 6 bases, with 11 bases remaining between them. The CDR3 nucleotides read TGTGCCAGCAGCCTCGGGGGGCGCAATGAGCAGTTCTTC. This translates into CASSLGGRNEQFF.

The chain links TRBV27 to TRBJ1-2; 7 bases map to TRBD1. Trimming took 4 bases from V and 7 from J; bases not matched to a gene: 12. Germline V gene lookup returns CDR1 MNHEY and CDR2 SMNVEV (reference sequence). The CDR3 has 15 amino acids. The CDR3 nucleotides read TGTGCCAGCAGTTACCGACAGGGAACGATGGGTGGCTACACCTTC. Translating gives CASSYRQGTMGGYTF.

V usage is TRBV9 and J usage is TRBJ1-3, with TRBD1 as a possible D gene (6 bases). With 0 bases removed from V and 2 bases from J, the gap between germline ends came to 12 bases. The CDR3 is 16 residues long. CDR1 and CDR2 (germline): SGDLS, YYNGEE. The CDR3 loop reads CASSVAGQGPGNTIYF. The CDR3, as DNA: TGTGCCAGCAGCGTAGCGGGGCAGGGGCCTGGAAACACCATATATTTT.

A note on this clonotype: At one boundary the junction diverges from the germline segment, which might be a read error. The CDR3 loop is CSDMMASTDTRYF. Here the CDR3 DNA reads TGCAGTGATATGATGGCTAGCACAGATACGCGGTATTTT. The chain joins TRBV20-1 to TRBJ2-3; a possible D gene is TRBD2 (5 bases). This CDR3 spans 13 amino acids. The V gene's germline CDR1 is DFQATT and CDR2 SNEGSKA (reference sequence).

This clonotype appeared a single time. The rearrangement uses TRBV20-1 and TRBJ1-5; D gene ambiguous. The V gene's germline CDR1 is DFQATT and CDR2 SNEGSKA (reference sequence). V lost 1 base and J lost 4, with 5 bases in between. The CDR3 has 12 amino acids. The CDR3 DNA reads TGCAGTGCTAGAGTTCCTAATCAGCCCCAGCATTTT. Translated, it gives CSARVPNQPQHF.

This clonotype was seen more than once but under ten times. This chain links TRBV24-1 with TRBJ2-7, with 9 bases fitting TRBD1. The V and J ends lost 9 bases and 6 bases, in that order; junction bases with no gene match: 11. This CDR3 region has 14 residues. Germline V gene sequence: CDR1 KGHDR, CDR2 SFDVKD. CDR3 in amino acids: CATRSGQGIGEQYF. The CDR3 DNA sequence: TGTGCCACCCGGTCGGGACAGGGTATCGGCGAGCAGTACTTC.

The table lists this clonotype with many counts. The J gene is TRBJ2-2, the V gene TRBV7-3; D gene uncertain. Trimming left V 2 bases short and J 6 bases short, with 10 bases between. The CDR3 sequence is 14 residues long. CDR1 and CDR2 from the germline V gene are SGHTA and FQGTGA. CDR3 bases: TGTGCCAGCAGCTTAGTCCCAGCAGCCGGGGAGCTGTTTTTT. Amino acids: CASSLVPAAGELFF.

This clonotype was found a few times. The J gene is TRBJ2-1, the V gene TRBV5-1, with D possibly being TRBD1 (6 bases). The CDR3 has 14 residues. CDR1 SGHRS and CDR2 YFSETQ come from the germline V gene. Trimming pared 4 bases from V and 8 bases from J, leaving 16 bases between. CDR3 amino acids: CASSAGQSLHEQFF. The CDR3 DNA is TGCGCCAGCAGCGCCGGACAGAGCTTGCATGAGCAGTTCTTC.

The V call is TRBV6-1, the J call TRBJ1-5, with a tentative D call TRBD1 (5 bases). With 6 bases removed from V and 8 bases from J, the gap between germline ends came to 14 bases. The CDR3 length is 13 residues. The germline V gene has CDR1 MNHNS and CDR2 SASEGT. CDR3 nucleotide sequence: TGTGCCAGCAGCGGTCCCCCGGGGGAGCCCCAGCATTTT. Amino acid sequence: CASSGPPGEPQHF.

In its sample, this clonotype was seen many times. V usage is TRBV29-1 and J usage is TRBJ2-1, with 9 bases matching TRBD1. Germline V lookup: CDR1 SQVTM, CDR2 ANQGSEA. The CDR3 loop spans 18 amino acids. With 6 bases clipped from V and 1 base from J, the junction kept 16 bases outside the gene matches. CDR3 sequence reads: CSVQTGTGLRGSYNEQFF. The CDR3 nucleotides are TGCAGCGTCCAAACCGGGACAGGGTTACGTGGGTCCTACAATGAGCAGTTCTTC.

This clonotype was observed a handful of times. The V gene is TRBV7-9, the J gene TRBJ2-2; D may be TRBD1 or TRBD2 (5 bases each). Trimming cost V 6 bases and J 3 bases, with 17 bases left between them. The CDR3 loop spans 16 amino acids. Germline V gene sequence: CDR1 SEHNR, CDR2 FQNEAQ (reference sequence). CDR3 in amino acids: CASRAPRRGDTGELFF. The CDR3 DNA follows: TGTGCCAGCAGGGCTCCGAGGAGAGGGGACACCGGGGAGCTGTTTTTT.

V is TRBV28 and J is TRBJ1-1, with TRBD1 matching over 9 bases. Germline-derived CDR1 and CDR2 are MDHEN and SYDVKM. The CDR3 is 14 residues long. The trim removed 6 bases at V and 10 bases at J, leaving 12 bases unmatched. CDR3 bases: TGTGCCAGCAGATCCGGGACAGGGTGGTTGTTAGCTTTCTTT. This translates into CASRSGTGWLLAFF.

The sample holds a few counts of this clonotype. This chain joins TRBV12-3 or TRBV12-4 and TRBJ1-4; D possibly corresponds to TRBD1 (5 bases). The length of the CDR3 is 14 residues. Between the trimmed V and J ends, which lost 5 bases and 10 bases, there was a span of 17 bases. CDR3 in DNA: TGTGCCAGCAGTCCTGGGACCCGATACGTAAAACTGTTTTTT. It encodes CASSPGTRYVKLFF.

This chain joins TRBV29-1 and TRBJ2-1, with a tentative D call TRBD2 (6 bases). The CDR3 totals 12 residues. The V and J ends lost 7 bases and 8 bases respectively, with 15 bases between them. The germline CDR1 and CDR2 sequences are SQVTM and ANQGSEA. CDR3 amino acids: CSGWGSGYEQFF. Here the CDR3 DNA reads TGCAGCGGGTGGGGAAGCGGGTATGAGCAGTTCTTC.

The DNA for the CDR3 is TGTGCCAGCAGCGTAGAACCCCAAGGCCAGCCCCAGCATTTT. It translates to CASSVEPQGQPQHF. The rearrangement links TRBV9 to TRBJ1-5; no definite D call. The CDR3 length is 14 residues. The V and J ends lost 0 bases and 7 bases respectively, with 11 bases between them. Germline V gene data show CDR1 as SGDLS and CDR2 as YYNGEE.

This clonotype has just a few counts. The chain recombines TRBV29-1 with TRBJ1-5; D unresolved. The CDR3 runs to 12 residues. CDR1 and CDR2 from the germline V gene are SQVTM and ANQGSEA. V shed 6 bases and J shed 3 bases, with 9 bases lying between them. CDR3 in amino acids: CSVAGINQPQHF. DNA of the CDR3: TGCAGCGTGGCAGGTATCAATCAGCCCCAGCATTTT.

This clonotype was counted a few times. V is TRBV7-8 and J is TRBJ1-1; D gene ambiguous. This CDR3 is built from 15 residues. Germline V CDR1 and CDR2: SGHVS, FQNEAQ. V was shortened by 7 bases and J by 5 bases, with 20 bases between the two germline ends. The CDR3 sequence: CASTTRTGGWTEAFF. CDR3 coding DNA: TGTGCCAGCACCACACGGACGGGTGGTTGGACTGAAGCTTTCTTT.

The V call is TRBV5-4, the J call TRBJ1-2; D perhaps matches TRBD1 (6 bases). CDR1 SGHNT and CDR2 YYREEE come from the germline V gene (reference sequence). V lost 0 bases to trimming and J lost 0 bases, with 12 bases between them. The CDR3 consists of 16 residues. CDR3 nucleotides: TGTGCCAGCAGCTTGGCAGGGGCTCTCGCTAACTATGGCTACACCTTC. This gives the protein CASSLAGALANYGYTF. Using reference TRBV5-4 and TRBJ1-2 for the parts outside the CDR3, the full variable domain is ETGVTQSPTHLIKTRGQQVTLRCSSQSGHNTVSWYQQALGQGPQFIFQYYREEENGRGNFPPRFSGLQFPNYSSELNVNALELDDSALYLCASSLAGALANYGYTFGSGTRLTVV.

In its sample, this clonotype was seen once. The chain couples TRBV5-1 to TRBJ1-6; D is ambiguous. This CDR3 has 15 amino acids. CDR1 and CDR2 from the germline V gene are SGHRS and YFSETQ. Trimming stripped 0 bases from V and 4 bases from J, with 8 bases between. The CDR3 reads CASSLDRVYNSPLHF. In DNA form, the CDR3 reads TGCGCCAGCAGCTTGGACCGGGTATATAATTCACCCCTCCACTTT.

This clonotype was recorded only once. This chain joins TRBV4-3 and TRBJ2-5, with TRBD1 matching 8 bases. This CDR3 comprises 17 residues. The ends lost 4 bases at V and 0 bases at J; junction bases unmatched: 10. Per germline, CDR1 LGHNA and CDR2 YSLEER. CDR3 loop: CASSPQGTGEYQETQYF. The CDR3 DNA follows: TGCGCCAGCAGCCCACAGGGGACAGGAGAGTACCAAGAGACCCAGTACTTC.

The sample holds many counts of this clonotype. The chain is built from TRBV20-1 and TRBJ2-3; D is possibly TRBD2 (5 bases). The CDR3 totals 14 residues. Deletions cut 4 bases from V and 2 bases from J, with 13 bases between. Germline lookup yields CDR1 DFQATT and CDR2 SNEGSKA (reference sequence). CDR3 protein: CSAITSGSTDTQYF. The CDR3 nucleotides are TGCAGTGCTATAACCAGCGGTTCCACAGATACGCAGTATTTT.